One T cell receptor beta chain is described in this entry. This record comes from a study of T cell responses to AZD1222 COVID-19 vaccine. Sequencing used immunoSEQ multiplex PCR; TCRdb keeps in-frame clones, though not all of them. The table includes 140,000 or so clones, just over 90% detected once. Germline V gene data show CDR1 as SGHTA and CDR2 as FQGNSA. V gave up 4 bases and J gave up 4 bases, with 15 bases separating them. CDR3 length equals 15 residues. This specimen was peripheral blood, taken 28 days after the second AZD1222 dose. This sequence originates from an adult who received the AZD1222 COVID-19 vaccine. The chain employs TRBV7-2 and TRBJ2-3, with a tentative D call TRBD2 (6 bases). CDR3 residues: CASSSRGFEPDTQYF. The CDR3 nucleotides are TGTGCCAGCAGCTCCCGGGGGTTCGAACCAGATACGCAGTATTTT.